This entry lists 25 T cell receptor beta chains sequenced from one sample in a study of T cells in Graves' hyperthyroidism and ophthalmopathy. There were TCR beta CDR3 regions amplified from RNA transcripts. The HTBI primer set drove a first-round RT-PCR of the TCR CDR3. One entry per CDR3 protein, called by TCRdb with MiXCR from the multiplex PCR reads. The table has more than 500,000 distinct CDR3 sequences, roughly 14% seen once. Sequenced sample: blood. The receptors come from a middle-aged woman with Graves' ophthalmopathy.

This clonotype was recorded many times. The chain links TRBV19 to TRBJ1-1; 8 nucleotides match TRBD1. Trimming at V came to 5 bases and at J to 1 base, leaving 9 bases not matched to a gene. There are 16 residues in the CDR3. Germline CDR1 LNHDA, CDR2 SQIVND (reference sequence). The CDR3 reads CASSDGQGLGNTEAFF. DNA for the CDR3: TGTGCCAGTAGTGACGGACAGGGTTTGGGGAACACTGAAGCTTTCTTT.

The chain couples TRBV28 to TRBJ2-7; the D gene is possibly TRBD2 (5 bases). Germline lookup yields CDR1 MDHEN and CDR2 SYDVKM. Trimming stripped 6 bases from V and 3 bases from J, with 18 bases between. The CDR3 covers 15 residues. The CDR3 reads CASSPHDVASYEQYF. The CDR3 nucleotides are TGTGCCAGCAGCCCCCATGATGTAGCGAGCTACGAGCAGTACTTC.

This clonotype has just a few counts. This chain links TRBV5-1 with TRBJ2-7; 10 nucleotides align to TRBD1. CDR1 SGHRS and CDR2 YFSETQ come from the germline V gene. CDR3 length: 17 residues. With 0 bases clipped from V and 1 base from J, the junction kept 7 bases outside the gene matches. Written as DNA, the CDR3 is TGCGCCAGCAGCTTGGGACGTTTGGACAGGGGGTCCTACGAGCAGTACTTC. Translated, it gives CASSLGRLDRGSYEQYF.

In this sample, this clonotype turned up many times. A much larger clone is a single base away; this may be a read error. This sequence joins TRBV6-2 or TRBV6-3 and TRBJ2-2, with D hard to call. Germline values: CDR1 MNHEY, CDR2 SVGEGT. The CDR3 runs 14 residues. V lost 4 bases to trimming and J lost 4 bases, with 10 bases between them. Here the CDR3 reads CASSLTESTGELFF. For the CDR3, the DNA is TGTGCCAGCAGTTTGACTGAGAGCACCGGGGAGCTGTTTTTT.

The J gene is TRBJ1-3, the V gene TRBV12-3 or TRBV12-4, with TRBD1 as a possible D gene (5 bases). The CDR3 loop spans 13 amino acids. The ends were cut back, 5 bases at V and 8 bases at J, with 13 bases in the middle. Here the CDR3 DNA reads TGTGCCAGCAGTGGGGGTCCGGGGCACACCATATATTTT. This encodes CASSGGPGHTIYF.

This clonotype was detected only a few times. The chain has TRBV12-3 or TRBV12-4 and TRBJ2-1; 8 nucleotides agree with TRBD1. The CDR3 sequence is 13 residues long. With V trimmed by 6 bases and J by 9 bases, 7 bases remained unmatched. The CDR3 sequence: CASSLQGVREQFF. The DNA of the CDR3 is TGTGCCAGCAGCCTACAGGGGGTGCGTGAGCAGTTCTTC.

This clonotype has more than one count but fewer than ten. V usage is TRBV10-3 and J usage is TRBJ2-5; D gene uncertain. Germline values: CDR1 ENHRY, CDR2 SYGVKD. This CDR3 is built from 14 residues. V was trimmed by 5 bases and J by 5 bases, leaving 15 bases between them. The CDR3 loop is CAISKEVMGETQYF. The CDR3 nucleotides are TGTGCCATCAGTAAGGAAGTCATGGGGGAGACCCAGTACTTC.

V and J are TRBV11-2 and TRBJ2-6, with 12 bases aligning to TRBD1. Per the germline V gene, CDR1 is SGHAT and CDR2 is FQNNGV. CDR3 size: 17 residues. Losses at the gene ends were 6 bases for V and 3 bases for J; bases not matched to a gene: 6. CDR3 in amino acids: CASSSGTGGRGANVLTF. DNA for the CDR3: TGTGCCAGCAGTTCCGGGACAGGGGGCCGTGGGGCCAACGTCCTGACTTTC.

This clonotype was counted at least ten times. The rearrangement joins TRBV12-3 or TRBV12-4 to TRBJ2-3; 12 bases match TRBD2. The CDR3 contains 16 residues. V lost 6 bases, J lost 2 bases, and 6 bases stayed unmatched. The CDR3 here is CASSTLAGGSTDTQYF. The CDR3 nucleotides are TGTGCCAGCAGCACCCTAGCGGGAGGGTCCACAGATACGCAGTATTTT.

The chain carries TRBV14 and TRBJ2-5; no firm D call. The CDR3 is 15 amino acids. Trimming removed 0 bases from V and 7 bases from J, with 15 bases in between. Germline-derived CDR1 and CDR2 are SGHDN and FVKESK. The chain's CDR3 is CASSQDNRPTGTQYF. The CDR3 DNA reads as TGTGCCAGCAGCCAAGATAACCGGCCCACCGGGACCCAGTACTTC.

Only a few counts were recorded for this clonotype. This rearrangement joins TRBV28 to TRBJ2-3, with TRBD2 identical over 7 bases. This CDR3 is 18 amino acids long. V was pared by 5 bases and J by 5 bases, with 19 bases of the junction left unmatched. CDR1 MDHEN and CDR2 SYDVKM come from the germline V gene. The CDR3 region is CASSRSPPSAGVKDTQYF. In nucleotides, the CDR3 is TGTGCCAGCAGTCGATCCCCACCCAGTGCGGGAGTGAAAGATACGCAGTATTTT.

This clonotype was seen ten or more times. The CDR3 coding sequence is TGCAGTGCTAGAGTGGGGGCCAATGGCTACACCTTC. This codes for CSARVGANGYTF. The chain uses TRBV20-1 and TRBJ1-2; possible D gene TRBD1, 6 bases. CDR3 length: 12 amino acids. Germline lookup yields CDR1 DFQATT and CDR2 SNEGSKA (reference sequence). Trimming removed 1 base from V and 6 bases from J, with 9 bases in between.

The V gene is TRBV5-1, the J gene TRBJ2-5; 11 bases align to TRBD2. The CDR3 is made up of 13 amino acids. V trimming: 7 bases; J trimming: 4 bases; junction bases outside the gene matches: 3. From germline, CDR1 is SGHRS and CDR2 YFSETQ. CDR3 bases: TGCGCCAGCTTAGGACTAGCGGGAGAGACCCAGTACTTC. Protein: CASLGLAGETQYF.

This clonotype was found many times. The rearrangement links TRBV28 to TRBJ2-7, with 8 bases aligning to TRBD2. This CDR3 spans 16 amino acids. The ends lost 5 bases at V and 0 bases at J; junction bases unmatched: 9. Germline values: CDR1 MDHEN, CDR2 SYDVKM. CDR3: CASSASASGSSYEQYF. CDR3 nucleotide sequence: TGTGCCAGCAGTGCCTCGGCCAGCGGGAGCTCCTACGAGCAGTACTTC.

This clonotype showed up many times. The chain uses TRBV28 and TRBJ2-5; 8 positions match TRBD2. The CDR3 loop spans 12 amino acids. After removal of 10 bases from V and 5 bases from J, the junction contained 6 bases not matched to a gene. CDR1 is MDHEN and CDR2 is SYDVKM in the germline V gene. The CDR3 DNA is TGTGCCACAGGACTAGCTGCGGAGACCCAGTACTTC. Amino acids: CATGLAAETQYF.

The chain employs TRBV7-9 and TRBJ2-2; no definite D call. Trimming took 5 bases from V and 4 from J, leaving 14 bases between them. Per germline, CDR1 SEHNR and CDR2 FQNEAQ (reference sequence). This CDR3 is 15 amino acids long. CDR3 residues: CASSPVGVGTGELFF. In DNA form, the CDR3 reads TGTGCCAGCAGCCCCGTTGGAGTGGGCACCGGGGAGCTGTTTTTT.

This clonotype was seen many times. The chain links TRBV13 to TRBJ2-7; D is unresolved. This CDR3 comprises 11 residues. The V end lost 8 bases, the J end lost 3 bases, and 8 bases lay between the germline ends. Germline values: CDR1 PRHDT, CDR2 FYEKMQ (reference sequence). The CDR3 DNA reads as TGTGCCAGCGGCCCAGTCTACGAGCAGTACTTC. It encodes CASGPVYEQYF.

This clonotype was counted at least ten times. V is TRBV28 and J is TRBJ2-7, with D possibly being TRBD2 (6 bases). CDR1 and CDR2 from the germline V gene are MDHEN and SYDVKM. This CDR3 is 14 amino acids long. V lost 5 bases and J lost 5, with 16 bases in between. CDR3 protein: CASSNAGTGDEQYF. CDR3 in DNA: TGTGCCAGCAGTAATGCCGGGACTGGGGACGAGCAGTACTTC.

This clonotype was seen repeatedly, ten times or more. J is TRBJ1-2 and V is TRBV6-5; possible D gene TRBD1, 6 bases. Trimming shortened V by 2 bases and J by 8 bases, and 15 bases separated the two germline ends. This CDR3 contains 14 residues. Per germline, CDR1 MNHEY and CDR2 SVGAGI. CDR3 protein: CASSYPDSLWGYTF. The CDR3 nucleotides read TGTGCCAGCAGTTACCCGGACAGCCTCTGGGGCTACACCTTC.

This clonotype has at least ten counts. J is TRBJ1-1 and V is TRBV28, with unresolved D. The length of the CDR3 is 13 residues. V was clipped by 2 bases and J by 11 bases, with 15 bases between them. The germline V gene encodes CDR1 MDHEN and CDR2 SYDVKM. The CDR3 region is CASSLGRELRAFF. As DNA, the CDR3 is TGTGCCAGCAGTTTAGGAAGGGAGCTGAGGGCTTTCTTT.

This clonotype turned up a few times. This sequence joins TRBV7-2 and TRBJ1-2, with 9 nucleotides matching TRBD1. This CDR3 is 13 amino acids long. Trimming removed 5 bases from V and 6 bases from J; junction bases left unmatched: 4. Germline V gives CDR1 SGHTA, CDR2 FQGNSA. The CDR3 DNA reads as TGTGCCAGCAGCCCAACAGGGGGCCATGGCTACACCTTC. Its translation is CASSPTGGHGYTF.

This clonotype has just a few counts. The gene calls are TRBV3-1 and TRBJ2-7; the D gene is possibly TRBD2 (6 bases). This CDR3 spans 14 amino acids. Germline values: CDR1 LGHDT, CDR2 YNNKEL (reference sequence). Trimming removed 4 bases from V and 3 bases from J, with 13 bases in between. CDR3 sequence reads: CASSLETSSYEQYF. CDR3 DNA: TGTGCCAGCAGCCTTGAAACTAGCAGCTACGAGCAGTACTTC.

The V gene is TRBV7-2, the J gene TRBJ1-2; D is perhaps TRBD1 (6 bases). Germline V CDR1 and CDR2: SGHTA, FQGNSA. The CDR3 contains 13 residues. Trimming took 0 bases from V and 8 from J, leaving 10 bases between them. The CDR3 is CASSLAGGAGYTF. The CDR3 bases are TGTGCCAGCAGCTTAGCGGGGGGCGCAGGCTACACCTTC.

This clonotype has at least ten counts. The V call is TRBV29-1, the J call TRBJ1-1; D might be TRBD1 (6 bases). Germline V gene data show CDR1 as SQVTM and CDR2 as ANQGSEA. The CDR3 length is 14 residues. V was cut by 6 bases and J by 0 bases, with 14 bases left in between. The CDR3 coding sequence is TGCAGCGTATCAGGACAGAGTTTGAACACTGAAGCTTTCTTT. This codes for CSVSGQSLNTEAFF.

The chain combines TRBV20-1 with TRBJ1-1, with 9 bases lining up with TRBD1. The CDR3 is 14 amino acids. Trimming cost V 6 bases and J 0 bases; bases outside gene matches: 5. CDR1 and CDR2 from the germline V gene are DFQATT and SNEGSKA (reference sequence). DNA for the CDR3: TGCAGTGCGACGACAGGGGGTATGAACACTGAAGCTTTCTTT. It encodes CSATTGGMNTEAFF.